A single TCR beta chain is shown here with its context. In this sample, this clone turned up once. Its specific antigen is unknown. No quality values exist for individual bases; no much larger clone is one base distant. One collaborating source in Seattle enrolled patients while the patients were actively infected and followed the patients over time throughout the course of disease. The collaborating institutions used their own protocols to collect whole blood in K2EDTA tubes. For TCRbeta analysis, collaborators shipped samples as frozen whole blood, isolated PBMCs, or DNA extracted from either of those sample types. The immunoSEQ Assay, a bias-controlled multiplex PCR, was used to amplify TCRbeta CDR3 regions from genomic DNA. As for the authors' bioinformatics: Within the assay, amplification of reference gene primers was used to estimate how many nucleated cells each sample contained. Sequence reads were collapsed and filtered to measure the absolute abundance of every unique TCRbeta CDR3 rearrangement. For each sample, productive Simpson clonality was calculated as the square root of Simpson's diversity index across productive rearrangements. Drawn from immuneACCESS, this table holds only the in-frame rearrangements with V and J called that TCRdb kept. Clones are partly lost; checked studies trace under half to an unresolved V gene and leave the rest unexplained. V and J calls and clone size come straight from that table; D and trimming were deduced from the DNA. Recorded for this sample are some 130,000 clones; 75% to 90% of them occurred a single time. The top ten clonotypes cover more than 3.5% of the sample.

The record originates from a study of blood T cell repertoires in COVID-19 (dated by TCRdb to 2018 to 2021). Describing the broader study: Samples covering the acute and convalescent phases of COVID-19 were provided by collaborators in the United States, Italy and Spain. The material from the prospective study consisted of cDNA or gDNA derived from T cells, B-cell-depleted T cells, or PBMCs. The dataset comprised deeply sampled blood TCRbeta repertoires from subjects exposed to, actively infected with, or recovered from COVID-19. The repertoires were released in a freely available public database meant as a resource for research on the immune response to SARS-CoV-2. Samples were obtained from the ongoing ImmuneRACE study (first 160 participants) and from 950 to 1,500 subjects provided by 6 global collaborators. Sample metadata almost always included a de-identified subject ID, COVID-19 status, age in years and sex. Where available, HLA class I and class II types were obtained from metadata supplied by the sample provider rather than from assay-based typing.

The germline V gene sets CDR1 to MNHEY and CDR2 to SVGAGI. The V end loses 6 bases and the J end loses 0 bases, and a stretch of 14 bases separates them. The CDR3 has 15 amino acids, counting the end cysteine and phenylalanine. The kept DNA is CDR3 alone, 45 bases in frame from the first base. Results the study describes overall, beyond this receptor: Clinical and demographic metadata were provided uncurated, with the amount varying by source and participant.

Sequenced input: peripheral blood. The chain employs TRBV6-5 and TRBJ1-1, with no confidently assigned D gene. The receptor's source is a man aged 55 to 69 with COVID-19, enrolled during active disease. The CDR3 region has the sequence CASSPPGRMNTEAFF. The nucleotide sequence is given as TGTGCCAGCAGCCCCCCTGGCAGGATGAACACTGAAGCTTTCTTT.